This TCR beta chain was documented in a study of beta chain features in type 1 diabetes. About the research overall: Examination covered 107,917,701 sorted cells spanning all samples. Study-level points and caveats: TCRB repertoires of naive, central memory and Treg cells appeared more similar among patients than among healthy donors. A PCR bias possibly favoring shorter templates would apply equally to patients and controls. At VDJ recombination sites, type 1 diabetes patients had fewer insertions and more deleted nucleotides.

On this clone itself: What it binds is not known.

The CDR3 totals 14 residues. Germline CDR1 and CDR2: ENHRY and SYGVKD. V dropped 2 bases and J dropped 4 bases, with 11 bases sitting between them. What was sequenced were expressed TCRB transcripts, since all of the isolated RNA had been reverse transcribed. TCRdb keeps only in-frame clones here, not all; method: immunoSEQ multiplex PCR. The table has 360,000 or so clones, around 20% seen once; the top ten hold under 0.055%. The V gene is TRBV10-3, the J gene TRBJ2-5; D perhaps matches TRBD1 (5 bases). The specimen was naive CD4+ T cells from blood. The TCR originated in a woman younger than 30 in good health. The DNA of the CDR3 is TGTGCCATCAGTGAGCCCAGGGTAGGAGAGACCCAGTACTTC. It translates to CAISEPRVGETQYF.